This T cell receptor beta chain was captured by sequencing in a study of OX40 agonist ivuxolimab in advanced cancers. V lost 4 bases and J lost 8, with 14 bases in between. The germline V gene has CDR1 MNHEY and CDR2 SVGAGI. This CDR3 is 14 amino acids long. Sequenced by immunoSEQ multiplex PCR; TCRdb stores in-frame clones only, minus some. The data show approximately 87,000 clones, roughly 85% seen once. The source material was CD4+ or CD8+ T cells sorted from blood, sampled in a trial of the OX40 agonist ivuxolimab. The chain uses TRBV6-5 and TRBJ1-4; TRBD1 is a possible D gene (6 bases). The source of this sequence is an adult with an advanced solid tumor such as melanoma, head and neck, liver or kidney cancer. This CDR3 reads CASSSQGFGEKLFF. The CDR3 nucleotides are TGTGCCAGCAGTTCGCAGGGGTTCGGAGAAAAACTGTTTTTT.